These 25 T cell receptor beta chains were sequenced from one sample in a study of shared clonotypes between healthy human individuals (dated by TCRdb to 2018 to 2021). Preparation of the library involved the immunoSEQ multiplex PCR assay. TCRdb took this table from immuneACCESS and kept in-frame rearrangements with V and J called. Such tables lack part of the clones; where checked against another copy, unresolved V genes explain under half of the gap, and the rest is unexplained. The table for this sample lists roughly 1 million clones; 65% to 80% of them were counted only once. Jointly, the top ten make up around 1.5% of the sample. The source material was memory CD4+ T cells sorted from blood. Taken with the paper, the label for cell subset or site translates to: CD45RA-negative fraction. These receptors came from a man aged 18-30 years in good health.

The V call is TRBV6-4, the J call TRBJ1-5, with D perhaps TRBD1 (6 bases). V was pared by 6 bases and J by 6 bases, with 15 bases between. The CDR3 is made up of 14 amino acids. Germline-derived CDR1 and CDR2 are MRHNA and SNTAGT. DNA of the CDR3: TGTGCCAGCAGCCCAATGGGGGGCGTTCAGCCCCAGCATTTT. As protein: CASSPMGGVQPQHF.

The rearrangement joins TRBV11-2 to TRBJ1-2; unclear D gene. Germline V CDR1 and CDR2: SGHAT, FQNNGV. The length of the CDR3 is 13 residues. The V gene lost 0 bases and the J gene lost 8 bases, with 10 bases spanning the gap. Here the CDR3 reads CASSLDIGRGYTF. The CDR3 DNA reads TGTGCCAGCAGCTTAGATATCGGACGAGGCTACACCTTC.

The chain recombines TRBV27 with TRBJ1-6; possibly TRBD1 for D (6 bases). The CDR3 spans 14 residues. Trimming took 2 bases from V and 11 from J, leaving 13 bases between them. The germline gives CDR1 MNHEY, CDR2 SMNVEV (reference sequence). CDR3 region: CASSLGTLVTPLHF. In nucleotides, the CDR3 is TGTGCCAGCAGTTTAGGGACACTAGTCACACCCCTCCACTTT.

This chain joins TRBV11-2 and TRBJ1-1, with D perhaps matching TRBD1 (5 bases). The germline gives CDR1 SGHAT, CDR2 FQNNGV. The ends were cut back, 1 base at V and 1 base at J, with 10 bases in the middle. The CDR3 runs to 15 residues. Written as DNA, the CDR3 is TGTGCCAGCAGCTTAGTCCCGACAGCGAACACTGAAGCTTTCTTT. Translating it yields CASSLVPTANTEAFF.

The chain links TRBV11-2 to TRBJ1-1; tentatively, D is TRBD1 (5 bases). Trimming took 5 bases from V and 4 from J, leaving 20 bases between them. Germline V gene sequence: CDR1 SGHAT, CDR2 FQNNGV. CDR3 length equals 16 residues. This CDR3 is CASSRNGGMATTEAFF. In DNA form, the CDR3 reads TGTGCCAGCAGCCGCAACGGGGGAATGGCAACCACTGAAGCTTTCTTT.

The gene calls are TRBV6-4 and TRBJ2-4; D not certain. In germline, CDR1 is MRHNA, CDR2 SNTAGT. CDR3 size: 14 residues. The V gene lost 5 bases and the J gene lost 0 bases, with 8 bases spanning the gap. The DNA for the CDR3 is TGTGCCAGCAGTCCTCTATTAGCCAAAAACATTCAGTACTTC. Protein: CASSPLLAKNIQYF.

The chain carries TRBV7-2 and TRBJ2-7, with a tentative D call TRBD1 (7 bases). This CDR3 has 15 amino acids. Trimming cost V 5 bases and J 1 base, with 15 bases left between them. From germline, CDR1 is SGHTA and CDR2 FQGNSA. This CDR3 is CASSPRQGGSYEQYF. The CDR3 coding sequence is TGTGCCAGCAGCCCAAGACAGGGAGGATCCTACGAGCAGTACTTC.

The J gene is TRBJ2-5, the V gene TRBV19; 9 nucleotides agree with TRBD1. CDR1 is LNHDA, CDR2 SQIVND, per germline (reference sequence). Trimming took 3 bases from V and 4 from J; bases not matched to a gene: 6. The CDR3 loop spans 15 amino acids. CDR3 DNA sequence: TGTGCCAGTAGTATTAGGACAGGGGTCGGAGAGACCCAGTACTTC. Translation gives CASSIRTGVGETQYF.

This chain links TRBV6-6 with TRBJ1-1; perhaps TRBD1 as D (6 bases). Germline V gives CDR1 MNHNY, CDR2 SVGAGI (reference sequence). Trimming took 4 bases from V and 5 from J, leaving 14 bases between them. The CDR3 has 14 residues. In DNA, the CDR3 is TGTGCCAGCAGTTTGATGGGGGCAGGGACTGAAGCTTTCTTT. It encodes CASSLMGAGTEAFF.

V usage is TRBV10-3 and J usage is TRBJ2-3; TRBD2 matches 12 bases. The CDR3 sequence is 17 residues long. Germline V gene sequence: CDR1 ENHRY, CDR2 SYGVKD. Trimming cost V 3 bases and J 0 bases; bases outside gene matches: 4. CDR3 amino acids: CAISDTSGGYSTDTQYF. The CDR3 bases are TGTGCCATCAGTGACACTAGCGGGGGGTATAGCACAGATACGCAGTATTTT.

This chain uses TRBV25-1 with TRBJ2-1; TRBD2 aligns across 9 bases. CDR3 length equals 15 residues. Germline V gives CDR1 MGHDK, CDR2 SYGVNS. V was pared by 4 bases and J by 0 bases, with 1 base of the junction left unmatched. CDR3 amino acids: CASSGAGGSYNEQFF. CDR3 bases: TGTGCCAGCAGTGGAGCGGGAGGCTCCTACAATGAGCAGTTCTTC.

The chain links TRBV10-3 to TRBJ2-7; no clear D. Trimming left V 2 bases short and J 3 bases short, with 8 bases between. This CDR3 region has 13 residues. From germline, CDR1 is ENHRY and CDR2 SYGVKD. The CDR3 protein is CAISEQSNYEQYF. The DNA for the CDR3 is TGTGCCATCAGTGAGCAGAGCAACTACGAGCAGTACTTC.

The chain combines TRBV5-1 with TRBJ2-3; TRBD1 aligns across 12 bases. CDR1 is SGHRS and CDR2 is YFSETQ in the germline V gene. The CDR3 is 15 amino acids. Trimming removed 1 base from V and 6 bases from J; junction bases left unmatched: 3. Here the CDR3 reads CASSLWGQGADTQYF. The CDR3 DNA reads TGCGCCAGCAGCTTGTGGGGACAGGGGGCGGATACGCAGTATTTT.

The chain has TRBV5-5 and TRBJ2-2; D not certain. Germline V lookup: CDR1 SGHKS, CDR2 YYEKEE (reference sequence). This CDR3 has 16 residues. V dropped 3 bases and J dropped 4 bases, with 16 bases sitting between them. The CDR3 DNA reads as TGTGCCAGCAGCTCGTTCACAGTCTTGGGCACCGGGGAGCTGTTTTTT. Translating it yields CASSSFTVLGTGELFF.

V usage is TRBV5-4 and J usage is TRBJ2-1; possible D gene TRBD1, 5 bases. CDR1 is SGHNT, CDR2 YYREEE, per germline (reference sequence). The length of the CDR3 is 14 residues. V lost 4 bases and J lost 8, with 16 bases in between. The CDR3 DNA follows: TGTGCCAGCAGCCGTAGCAACAGGTTCGATGAGCAGTTCTTC. This gives the protein CASSRSNRFDEQFF.

This clone was observed a handful of times. The V and J genes are TRBV10-1 and TRBJ1-6; D is unresolved. CDR1 and CDR2 (germline): WNHNN, SYGVQD (reference sequence). This CDR3 is built from 16 residues. V lost 4 bases and J 2 bases, leaving 12 bases between the germline ends. The CDR3 nucleotides are TGCGCCAGCAGTGGACCCTCCCGAGCCTATAATTCACCCCTCCACTTT. This codes for CASSGPSRAYNSPLHF.

The chain combines TRBV15 with TRBJ2-4; D unresolved. This CDR3 has 15 residues. Germline V gene data show CDR1 as LNHNV and CDR2 as YYDKDF (reference sequence). V dropped 0 bases and J dropped 2 bases, with 8 bases sitting between them. The CDR3 sequence: CATSREEVTKNIQYF. In DNA, the CDR3 is TGTGCCACCAGCAGAGAAGAGGTAACCAAAAACATTCAGTACTTC.

This clone was counted a single time. This chain connects TRBV6-1 to TRBJ1-1, with a possible D match to TRBD1 (5 bases). Trimming left V 6 bases short and J 3 bases short, with 14 bases between. Germline CDR1 reads MNHNS; CDR2 reads SASEGT. This CDR3 is built from 14 residues. CDR3 coding DNA: TGTGCCAGCAGCCGTACAGGTTGGGACACTGAAGCTTTCTTT. As protein: CASSRTGWDTEAFF.

The J gene is TRBJ2-1, the V gene TRBV30, with D possibly TRBD1 on 6 matching bases. Trimming shortened V by 4 bases and J by 4 bases, and 17 bases separated the two germline ends. Germline CDR1 reads GTSNPN; CDR2 reads SVGIG (reference sequence). The CDR3 has 15 residues. The CDR3 DNA is TGTGCCTGGAAACCTCCGGGGACACTGTACAATGAGCAGTTCTTC. It yields the protein CAWKPPGTLYNEQFF. Together with reference TRBV30 and TRBJ2-1, the CDR3 gives the full variable domain: SQTIHQWPATLVQPVGSPLSLECTVEGTSNPNLYWYRQAAGRGLQLLFYSVGIGQISSEVPQNLSASRPQDRQFILSSKKLLLSDSGFYLCAWKPPGTLYNEQFFGPGTRLTVL.

The chain couples TRBV20-1 to TRBJ1-1; no clear D gene. Trimming stripped 7 bases from V and 2 bases from J, with 8 bases between. Germline-derived CDR1 and CDR2 are DFQATT and SNEGSKA (reference sequence). This CDR3 contains 11 residues. In nucleotides, the CDR3 is TGCAGTGGAGAGAGAAACACTGAAGCTTTCTTT. Translated: CSGERNTEAFF.

The rearrangement links TRBV28 to TRBJ1-5; 8 bases agree with TRBD1. Germline V gene lookup returns CDR1 MDHEN and CDR2 SYDVKM. The CDR3 consists of 14 residues. J lost 7 bases, V lost 5 bases, and 7 bases had no gene match. The CDR3 DNA is TGTGCCAGCAGTCTTCAGGGGGCATGGCAGCCCCAGCATTTT. Encoded protein: CASSLQGAWQPQHF.

The rearrangement links TRBV27 to TRBJ2-7, with D perhaps being TRBD1 or TRBD2 (5 bases each). V was trimmed by 5 bases and J by 0 bases, leaving 17 bases between them. The V gene's germline CDR1 is MNHEY and CDR2 SMNVEV (reference sequence). This CDR3 is 16 amino acids long. CDR3 coding DNA: TGTGCCAGCAGTCCCTTTGGGACGGTTAGCTCCTACGAGCAGTACTTC. Translated: CASSPFGTVSSYEQYF.

A note on this clone: It may be a read error: a sequence one base away is much more abundant. Other nucleotide sequences from this sample produce the same CDR3. The chain uses TRBV11-3 and TRBJ2-1; the match to TRBD2 covers 10 bases. The ends lost 1 base at V and 3 bases at J; junction bases unmatched: 0. The germline CDR1 and CDR2 sequences are SGHNT and YENEEA. The CDR3 loop spans 15 amino acids. DNA for the CDR3: TGTGCCAGCAGCTTAGGACTAGCGGGCTACAATGAGCAGTTCTTC. Amino acids: CASSLGLAGYNEQFF. The whole variable domain, filled in from reference TRBV11-3 and TRBJ2-1, reads EAGVVQSPRYKIIEKKQPVAFWCNPISGHNTLYWYLQNLGQGPELLIRYENEEAVDDSQLPKDRFSAERLKGVDSTLKIQPAELGDSAVYLCASSLGLAGYNEQFFGPGTRLTVL.

The gene calls are TRBV29-1 and TRBJ2-7; 9 bases are shared with TRBD1. The CDR3 length is 11 residues. CDR1 is SQVTM, CDR2 ANQGSEA, per germline. The CDR3 loop reads CGSTGGYEQYF. The CDR3 region has the DNA TGCGGATCGACAGGGGGCTACGAGCAGTACTTC.

A single count supports this clone. The V and J genes are TRBV6-6 and TRBJ1-1, with a weak D call TRBD1 (5 bases). Germline V gene data show CDR1 as MNHNY and CDR2 as SVGAGI (reference sequence). CDR3 size: 13 residues. Deletions cut 2 bases from V and 6 bases from J, with 10 bases between. CDR3 residues: CASSYPREAEAFF. CDR3 DNA sequence: TGTGCCAGCAGTTACCCCAGGGAGGCTGAAGCTTTCTTT.